These 17 T cell receptor beta chains share one sample of origin, sequenced in a study of Graves' ophthalmopathy and Graves' hyperthyroidism. Amplified material comprised TCR beta CDR3 regions derived from RNA transcripts. A first-round RT-PCR used HTBI primers, followed by a second-round multiplex PCR. Via MiXCR, TCRdb re-called the multiplex PCR reads, giving one row per CDR3 protein. The repertoire holds about 210,000 distinct CDR3 sequences, with approximately 29% as singletons. The specimen sequenced was peripheral blood. These receptors came from a man aged 50 to 60 with Graves' ophthalmopathy.

The chain recombines TRBV28 with TRBJ2-4; D tentatively fits TRBD1 or TRBD2 (5 bases each). Deletions cut 4 bases from V and 5 bases from J, with 18 bases between. CDR1 is MDHEN, CDR2 SYDVKM, per germline. This CDR3 contains 16 residues. As DNA, the CDR3 is TGTGCCAGCAGTTCTTGGGGGAGCTCGTACGAAAACATTCAGTACTTC. Its translation is CASSSWGSSYENIQYF.

This clonotype occurred many times. This chain uses TRBV27 with TRBJ2-2; 9 bases map to TRBD1. The CDR3 is 15 amino acids. V lost 6 bases and J lost 7; bases outside the gene matches: 9. Per the germline V gene, CDR1 is MNHEY and CDR2 is SMNVEV (reference sequence). CDR3 sequence: CASRTGTGSNGELFF. For the CDR3, the DNA is TGTGCCAGCAGGACCGGGACAGGGAGTAACGGGGAGCTGTTTTTT.

This rearrangement joins TRBV6-2 or TRBV6-3 to TRBJ2-2; no clear D gene. V was trimmed by 5 bases and J by 4 bases, leaving 8 bases between them. CDR3 length: 13 amino acids. Germline lookup yields CDR1 MNHEY and CDR2 SVGEGT. CDR3 bases: TGTGCCAGCAGTCGGAGCGCCACCGGGGAGCTGTTTTTT. Amino acid sequence: CASSRSATGELFF.

The chain has TRBV7-2 and TRBJ1-1; no reliable D call. The V and J ends lost 0 bases and 3 bases respectively, with 8 bases between them. The CDR3 loop spans 14 amino acids. Germline V gene lookup returns CDR1 SGHTA and CDR2 FQGNSA. CDR3 nucleotides: TGTGCCAGCAGCTTAGCTAGGGAGGACACTGAAGCTTTCTTT. Its translation: CASSLAREDTEAFF.

This clonotype was recorded many times. This CDR3 reads CASSYYHLQVSENTEAFF. The CDR3 nucleotides read TGTGCCAGCAGTTACTACCACTTACAGGTTTCTGAGAACACTGAAGCTTTCTTT. The rearrangement links TRBV6-2 or TRBV6-3 to TRBJ1-1; a weak D match, TRBD1 (5 bases). Germline CDR1 is MNHEY and CDR2 is SVGEGT. The CDR3 runs to 18 residues. The germline V and J ends were trimmed by 1 base and 1 base, with 19 bases remaining between them.

This clonotype has at least ten counts. The V gene is TRBV13, the J gene TRBJ1-6; 8 bases fit TRBD1. The CDR3 runs to 15 residues. CDR1 and CDR2 from the germline V gene are PRHDT and FYEKMQ (reference sequence). With V trimmed by 5 bases and J by 9 bases, 9 bases remained unmatched. The CDR3 spells CASSHRDRSFSPLHF. The CDR3 nucleotides are TGTGCCAGCAGCCACCGGGACAGGTCTTTTTCACCCCTCCACTTT.

In this sample, this clonotype turned up many times. The V call is TRBV29-1, the J call TRBJ2-7, with TRBD2 as a possible D gene (7 bases). The CDR3 is made up of 16 amino acids. CDR1 and CDR2 from the germline V gene are SQVTM and ANQGSEA. Trimming took 5 bases from V and 3 from J, leaving 23 bases between them. CDR3 sequence (DNA): TGCAGCGTTCTGTCGGGCGGGGGCGAATATCTCTACGAGCAGTACTTC. Its translation is CSVLSGGGEYLYEQYF.

This chain uses TRBV20-1 with TRBJ2-7, with TRBD1 matching 7 bases. The CDR3 runs 14 residues. With V trimmed by 0 bases and J by 6 bases, 8 bases remained unmatched. CDR1 and CDR2 (germline): DFQATT, SNEGSKA (reference sequence). CDR3 sequence (DNA): TGCAGTGCTAGAGAGGCAGGGGGTTTATCCGAGCAGTACTTC. It specifies CSAREAGGLSEQYF.

This clonotype was observed at least ten times. The chain uses TRBV5-1 and TRBJ2-5, with 8 bases identical to TRBD1. The germline V gene encodes CDR1 SGHRS and CDR2 YFSETQ. The trim removed 4 bases at V and 4 bases at J, leaving 12 bases unmatched. This CDR3 spans 16 amino acids. This CDR3 reads CASSALTGELGETQYF. Written as DNA, the CDR3 is TGCGCCAGCAGCGCCCTGACAGGGGAGCTCGGAGAGACCCAGTACTTC.

The chain combines TRBV6-1 with TRBJ1-1; D remains ambiguous. This CDR3 region has 13 residues. Germline V CDR1 and CDR2: MNHNS, SASEGT. The germline V and J ends were trimmed by 6 bases and 4 bases, with 12 bases remaining between them. The CDR3 protein is CASRADTFTEAFF. CDR3 bases: TGTGCCAGCAGGGCTGACACCTTCACTGAAGCTTTCTTT.

This clonotype came up many times. The CDR3 DNA sequence: TGTGCCATCAGCCGAGGGACCGCGGGGTACTACGAGCAGTACTTC. As protein: CAISRGTAGYYEQYF. The chain couples TRBV10-3 to TRBJ2-7; the D gene is possibly TRBD2 (6 bases). This CDR3 comprises 15 residues. The V and J ends lost 6 bases and 3 bases respectively, with 18 bases between them. Per germline, CDR1 ENHRY and CDR2 SYGVKD.

This clonotype appeared many times. The V call is TRBV11-2, the J call TRBJ2-2; 9 bases align to TRBD2. The CDR3 is 16 residues long. J gave up 3 bases and V 2 bases, and 4 bases lay outside the gene matches. Germline assignment: CDR1 SGHAT and CDR2 FQNNGV. CDR3 in DNA: TGTGCCAGCAGCTTAATATTAGCGGGAGACACCGGGGAGCTGTTTTTT. This translates into CASSLILAGDTGELFF.

The CDR3 loop reads CAISESRASDSYEQYF. In DNA form, the CDR3 reads TGTGCCATCAGTGAGTCAAGGGCTAGCGATTCCTACGAGCAGTACTTC. The rearrangement uses TRBV10-3 and TRBJ2-7, with a weak D call TRBD2 (6 bases). The germline CDR1 and CDR2 sequences are ENHRY and SYGVKD. This CDR3 region has 16 residues. Trimming took 0 bases from V and 1 from J, leaving 13 bases between them.

At least ten counts were recorded for this clonotype. The chain combines TRBV29-1 with TRBJ2-3; TRBD1 matches at 9 bases. The V gene end was trimmed by 5 bases and the J gene end by 1 base; junction bases not matched to a gene: 7. This CDR3 region has 15 residues. Per germline, CDR1 SQVTM and CDR2 ANQGSEA. The CDR3 coding sequence is TGCAGCGTTCCCCCGGGACAGGGAGGCACAGATACGCAGTATTTT. Protein: CSVPPGQGGTDTQYF.

This clonotype was seen only a few times. The chain couples TRBV28 to TRBJ2-4; D is possibly TRBD1 or TRBD2 (5 bases each). V shed 5 bases and J shed 1 base, with 12 bases lying between them. CDR1 is MDHEN, CDR2 SYDVKM, per germline. This CDR3 region has 15 residues. The CDR3 DNA reads as TGTGCCAGCAGTACATCCGGGACCGCCAAAAACATTCAGTACTTC. It is translated as CASSTSGTAKNIQYF.

This chain connects TRBV12-3 or TRBV12-4 to TRBJ2-7; the D gene is possibly TRBD1 (6 bases). V lost 8 bases and J 1 base, leaving 18 bases between the germline ends. This CDR3 spans 15 amino acids. The CDR3 coding sequence is TGTGCCAGCGGACCAGAGGGGCAGGGGTCCTACGAGCAGTACTTC. This sequence encodes CASGPEGQGSYEQYF.

The chain is built from TRBV30 and TRBJ1-2, with D perhaps matching TRBD1 (6 bases). Trimming took 3 bases from V and 0 from J, leaving 11 bases between them. The CDR3 is 14 amino acids. Germline CDR1 and CDR2: GTSNPN and SVGIG (reference sequence). Here the CDR3 reads CAWSRTVSNYGYTF. The CDR3 nucleotides read TGTGCCTGGAGCCGGACAGTCTCTAACTATGGCTACACCTTC.